One and the same sample provided the 26 T cell receptor beta chains below, sequenced in a study of blood T cell repertoires in COVID-19. TCRdb's table, derived via immunoSEQ multiplex PCR, lists solely in-frame clones and lacks some. The sample includes a few hundred thousand clones, 85% of them seen just once. The specimen sequenced was peripheral blood. Receptors were obtained from a woman in her late teens or twenties with acute or convalescent COVID-19.

The CDR3 reads CASNVRQGVSGELFF. CDR3 in DNA: TGCGCCAGCAACGTGCGACAGGGGGTGTCCGGGGAGCTGTTTTTT. The V and J genes are TRBV10-1 and TRBJ2-2; TRBD1 matches 9 bases. Germline-derived CDR1 and CDR2 are WNHNN and SYGVQD (reference sequence). With V trimmed by 7 bases and J by 6 bases, 9 bases remained unmatched. The CDR3 extends over 15 amino acids.

V and J are TRBV18 and TRBJ1-6; 7 positions agree with TRBD1. CDR3 length equals 18 residues. J gave up 8 bases and V 6 bases, and 19 bases lay outside the gene matches. The V gene's germline CDR1 is KGHSH and CDR2 LQKENI. CDR3 protein: CASSPHPGQAVRDSPLHF. The CDR3 DNA sequence: TGTGCCAGCTCCCCCCACCCCGGACAGGCGGTACGGGATTCACCCCTCCACTTT. The variable domain in full, with the rest retrieved from reference TRBV18 and TRBJ1-6, is NAGVMQNPRHLVRRRGQEARLRCSPMKGHSHVYWYRQLPEEGLKFMVYLQKENIIDESGMPKERFSAEFPKEGPSILRIQQVVRGDSAAYFCASSPHPGQAVRDSPLHFGNGTRLTVT.

The chain employs TRBV27 and TRBJ1-5; 8 nucleotides align to TRBD1. The CDR3 extends over 16 amino acids. Germline V CDR1 and CDR2: MNHEY, SMNVEV (reference sequence). V gave up 7 bases and J gave up 1 base; unmatched junction bases: 9. CDR3: CASKSYRGSSNQPQHF. The DNA of the CDR3 is TGTGCCAGCAAGAGCTACAGGGGGTCCAGCAATCAGCCCCAGCATTTT.

J is TRBJ2-1 and V is TRBV29-1; no clear D. Trimming cost V 7 bases and J 6 bases, with 10 bases left between them. The CDR3 sequence is 11 residues long. Looked up from germline, CDR1 is SQVTM and CDR2 is ANQGSEA. CDR3 region: CSARYGNEQFF. The DNA of the CDR3 is TGCAGCGCCCGTTACGGCAATGAGCAGTTCTTC.

The rearrangement joins TRBV28 to TRBJ1-6; D remains unclear. This CDR3 contains 12 residues. V dropped 3 bases and J dropped 9 bases, with 6 bases sitting between them. Germline CDR1 reads MDHEN; CDR2 reads SYDVKM. The CDR3 region has the DNA TGTGCCAGCAGTTTGTTGCGTTCACCCCTCCACTTT. It yields the protein CASSLLRSPLHF.

The chain employs TRBV12-2 and TRBJ1-1. TRBV12-2 counts as a pseudogene. The CDR3 sequence is 14 residues long. The CDR3 reads CASERDDLNTEAFF. The DNA for the CDR3 is TGTGCAAGTGAACGAGATGACTTGAACACTGAAGCTTTCTTT.

J is TRBJ2-1 and V is TRBV27; TRBD1 agrees at 9 bases. J gave up 7 bases and V 2 bases, and 12 bases lay outside the gene matches. The length of the CDR3 is 17 residues. Germline loops: CDR1 MNHEY, CDR2 SMNVEV (reference sequence). This chain's CDR3 is CASSLPPGTGQGNEQFF. The CDR3 DNA follows: TGTGCCAGCAGTTTACCGCCAGGGACAGGGCAGGGAAATGAGCAGTTCTTC.

This rearrangement joins TRBV12-2 to TRBJ1-2; TRBD1, the D gene given by the table, was not confirmed from the DNA. TRBV12-2 has pseudogene status. This CDR3 is built from 15 residues. CDR3 protein: CASRCRQGCAYGYTF. In DNA, the CDR3 is TGTGCAAGTCGCTGTAGACAGGGCTGCGCCTATGGCTACACCTTC.

This clone appeared a few times. The V gene is TRBV10-3, the J gene TRBJ1-1, with a weak D call TRBD1 (5 bases). V gave up 2 bases and J gave up 11 bases, with 21 bases separating them. This CDR3 is built from 15 residues. The germline V gene has CDR1 ENHRY and CDR2 SYGVKD. CDR3 DNA: TGTGCCATCAGTGAGCGTCGCGGGGCGGCAGTATTCGCTTTCTTT. Translated, it gives CAISERRGAAVFAFF.

CDR3 sequence: CASSLQQGDYGYTF. In DNA form, the CDR3 reads TGTGCCAGCAGCTTACAACAGGGGGACTATGGCTACACCTTC. This chain uses TRBV7-3 with TRBJ1-2; 8 bases agree with TRBD1. Germline CDR1 reads SGHTA; CDR2 reads FQGTGA. CDR3 length: 14 amino acids. The V segment lost 2 bases and the J segment 3 bases; nucleotides outside the gene matches: 2.

This chain connects TRBV28 to TRBJ1-2; the match to TRBD1 covers 8 bases. V lost 5 bases to trimming and J lost 7 bases; unmatched junction nucleotides: 6. The CDR3 contains 13 residues. Germline CDR1 reads MDHEN; CDR2 reads SYDVKM. CDR3: CASSPQGAGGYTF. CDR3 in DNA: TGTGCCAGCAGTCCGCAGGGGGCCGGTGGCTACACCTTC.

The chain couples TRBV9 to TRBJ2-3, with a weak D call TRBD1 (5 bases). Germline lookup yields CDR1 SGDLS and CDR2 YYNGEE. V lost 4 bases and J lost 4, with 7 bases in between. CDR3 size: 12 residues. CDR3: CASSPQADTQYF. CDR3 nucleotides: TGTGCCAGCAGCCCACAGGCAGATACGCAGTATTTT.

The chain is built from TRBV7-9 and TRBJ2-3, with D possibly TRBD2 on 6 matching bases. Germline loops: CDR1 SEHNR, CDR2 FQNEAQ (reference sequence). The CDR3 consists of 14 residues. V shed 3 bases and J shed 4 bases, with 11 bases lying between them. The CDR3 loop reads CASSLRAGPDTQYF. The CDR3 nucleotides read TGTGCCAGCAGCTTGAGAGCGGGCCCAGATACGCAGTATTTT. Full variable domain (remainder filled in from reference TRBV7-9 and TRBJ2-3): DTGVSQNPRHKITKRGQNVTFRCDPISEHNRLYWYRQTLGQGPEFLTYFQNEAQLEKSRLLSDRFSAERPKGSFSTLEIQRTEQGDSAMYLCASSLRAGPDTQYFGPGTRLTVL.

Many counts were recorded for this clone. The rearrangement uses TRBV28 and TRBJ2-7; 12 bases are shared with TRBD2. The CDR3 sequence is 14 residues long. Germline V gene data show CDR1 as MDHEN and CDR2 as SYDVKM. Unmatched junction bases numbered 5, after V lost 5 bases and J lost 6 bases. The CDR3 DNA follows: TGTGCCAGCAGTCTGACTAGCGGGAGTGGCGAGCAGTACTTC. Its protein is CASSLTSGSGEQYF.

The chain has TRBV20-1 and TRBJ1-2; possible D gene TRBD1, 5 bases. The CDR3 runs to 11 residues. Germline CDR1 DFQATT, CDR2 SNEGSKA (reference sequence). V was trimmed by 3 bases and J by 8 bases, leaving 10 bases between them. In DNA, the CDR3 is TGCAGTGCTAGTTGGGCAGGGGGCTACACCTTC. Protein sequence: CSASWAGGYTF.

This clone was recorded only once. J is TRBJ2-7 and V is TRBV29-1; 16 nucleotides match TRBD2. The germline CDR1 and CDR2 sequences are SQVTM and ANQGSEA. The trim removed 6 bases at V and 5 bases at J, leaving 13 bases unmatched. There are 17 residues in the CDR3. In nucleotides, the CDR3 is TGCAGCGTACCCCTCGGGACTAGCGGGAGGGCCGTTGACGAGCAGTACTTC. Residues: CSVPLGTSGRAVDEQYF.

Only a few counts were recorded for this clone. The J gene is TRBJ2-7, the V gene TRBV11-2, with D uncertain. Trimming cost V 2 bases and J 7 bases, with 12 bases left between them. CDR1 is SGHAT and CDR2 is FQNNGV in the germline V gene. The CDR3 totals 13 residues. CDR3 sequence reads: CASSLNPSGEQYF. The DNA of the CDR3 is TGTGCCAGCAGCTTAAACCCCTCCGGGGAGCAGTACTTC. Drawing the rest from reference TRBV11-2 and TRBJ2-7, the complete variable domain is EAGVAQSPRYKIIEKRQSVAFWCNPISGHATLYWYQQILGQGPKLLIQFQNNGVVDDSQLPKDRFSAERLKGVDSTLKIQPAKLEDSAVYLCASSLNPSGEQYFGPGTRLTVT.

The gene calls are TRBV28 and TRBJ1-4; a weak D match, TRBD1 (6 bases). Germline assignment: CDR1 MDHEN and CDR2 SYDVKM. V dropped 6 bases and J dropped 0 bases, with 17 bases sitting between them. The CDR3 runs to 17 residues. The CDR3 spells CASSRGGAGPTNEKLFF. CDR3 DNA: TGTGCCAGCAGCCGCGGGGGGGCGGGACCAACTAATGAAAAACTGTTTTTT.

This clone came up once. The rearrangement joins TRBV2 to TRBJ2-1, with no clear D. There are 10 residues in the CDR3. V was cut by 6 bases and J by 8 bases, with 5 bases left in between. CDR1 and CDR2 (germline): SNHLY, FYNNEI. CDR3 coding DNA: TGTGCCAGCAGCCGGTATGAGCAGTTCTTC. Amino acid sequence: CASSRYEQFF.

V is TRBV10-2 and J is TRBJ1-5; no reliable D call. CDR1 is WSHSY and CDR2 is SAAADI in the germline V gene. CDR3 length equals 15 residues. Trimming left V 0 bases short and J 5 bases short, with 11 bases between. The CDR3 nucleotides read TGCGCCAGCAGTGAGTCGGAGTCCGGCCATCAGCCCCAGCATTTT. Translating it yields CASSESESGHQPQHF.

The rearrangement links TRBV14 to TRBJ2-1, with 10 bases aligning to TRBD1. The CDR3 sequence is 15 residues long. Germline CDR1 and CDR2: SGHDN and FVKESK. J was trimmed by 7 bases and V by 4 bases; bases with no gene match: 7. The CDR3 DNA is TGTGCCAGCAGCCCGCTGACAGGGGGCAGGAATGAGCAGTTCTTC. Its translation is CASSPLTGGRNEQFF.

The rearrangement joins TRBV7-3 to TRBJ2-7, with D possibly TRBD2 on 5 matching bases. V was clipped by 4 bases and J by 3 bases, with 16 bases between them. The length of the CDR3 is 15 residues. CDR1 is SGHTA, CDR2 FQGTGA, per germline. The CDR3: CASSSQPGFYYEQYF. CDR3 bases: TGTGCCAGCAGCTCTCAACCGGGGTTCTACTACGAGCAGTACTTC.

This rearrangement joins TRBV5-6 to TRBJ1-1; 9 bases align to TRBD1. The CDR3 consists of 14 residues. Trimming removed 6 bases from V and 4 bases from J; junction bases left unmatched: 7. From germline, CDR1 is SGHDT and CDR2 YYEEEE. CDR3: CASKLQGATTEAFF. DNA of the CDR3: TGTGCCAGCAAATTACAGGGGGCGACCACTGAAGCTTTCTTT.

CDR3 sequence: CASSLLRQYQRGPYEQYF. CDR3 nucleotide sequence: TGTGCCAGCAGTTTACTCAGACAATATCAAAGGGGGCCATACGAGCAGTACTTC. The chain links TRBV11-2 to TRBJ2-7, with 7 bases lining up with TRBD1. The CDR3 is made up of 18 amino acids. Germline CDR1 SGHAT, CDR2 FQNNGV. V trimming: 6 bases; J trimming: 4 bases; junction bases outside the gene matches: 21.

The chain carries TRBV19 and TRBJ1-4, with D uncertain. This CDR3 is 14 amino acids long. The V and J ends lost 3 bases and 5 bases respectively, with 10 bases between them. CDR1 LNHDA and CDR2 SQIVND come from the germline V gene (reference sequence). The CDR3 DNA follows: TGTGCCAGTAGTATTCAGAGGGAGAATGAAAAACTGTTTTTT. Translation: CASSIQRENEKLFF. Filled out from reference TRBV19 and TRBJ1-4, the complete variable domain reads DGGITQSPKYLFRKEGQNVTLSCEQNLNHDAMYWYRQDPGQGLRLIYYSQIVNDFQKGDIAEGYSVSREKKESFPLTVTSAQKNPTAFYLCASSIQRENEKLFFGSGTQLSVL.

The genes are TRBV6-5 and TRBJ2-5, with 12 bases matching TRBD2. Germline V gene data show CDR1 as MNHEY and CDR2 as SVGAGI. The CDR3 contains 15 residues. V lost 4 bases to trimming and J lost 4 bases; unmatched junction nucleotides: 4. CDR3 residues: CASSSKGLAGETQYF. The CDR3, as DNA: TGTGCCAGCAGTTCCAAGGGACTAGCGGGAGAGACCCAGTACTTC.